This T cell receptor (beta chain) was recovered during a study of response to subunit inactivated influenza vaccine. Study-wide results and limits: Authors suggested seasonal influenza vaccinations each recruit few new T cells.

TCRdb itself ran the RT-PCR reads through MiXCR, one entry per CDR3 protein. The data hold approximately 680,000 distinct CDR3 sequences, with about 15% observed a single time. Comment on this clonotype: The antigen is unknown.

The germline gives CDR1 LGHDT, CDR2 YNNKEL (reference sequence). V was clipped by 2 bases and J by 5 bases; unmatched bases: 5. The CDR3 extends over 15 amino acids. The genes are TRBV3-1 and TRBJ2-2; 7 bases map to TRBD2. The clonotype originates from a man aged 50-59 years who received an inactivated influenza vaccine. Material: PBMCs from blood, obtained roughly 13 days after vaccination. The CDR3 spells CASSQWDYQTGELFF. The CDR3 DNA is TGTGCCAGCAGCCAATGGGACTACCAAACCGGGGAGCTGTTTTTT.